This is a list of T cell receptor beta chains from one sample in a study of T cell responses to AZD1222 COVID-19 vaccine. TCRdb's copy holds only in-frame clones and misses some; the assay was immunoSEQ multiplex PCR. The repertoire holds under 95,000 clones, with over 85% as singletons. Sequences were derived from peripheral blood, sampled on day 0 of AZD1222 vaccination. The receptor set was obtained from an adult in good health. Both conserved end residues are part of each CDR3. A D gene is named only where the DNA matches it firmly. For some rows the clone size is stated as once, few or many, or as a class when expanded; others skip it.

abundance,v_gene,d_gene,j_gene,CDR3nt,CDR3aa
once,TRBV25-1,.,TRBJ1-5,TGTGCCAGCAGTGAAAATCGAGGCAGGGGATGTCAGCCCCAGCATTTT,CASSENRGRGCQPQHF
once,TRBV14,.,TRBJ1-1,TGTGCCAGCAGACTAGGGCCTAAAGCTTTCTTT,CASRLGPKAFF
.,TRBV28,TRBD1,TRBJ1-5,TGTGCCAGCAGTTTAGGACAGGCAAACAATCAGCCCCAGCATTTT,CASSLGQANNQPQHF
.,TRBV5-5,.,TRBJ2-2,TGTGCCAGCAGTATGAACACCGGGGAGCTGTTTTTT,CASSMNTGELFF
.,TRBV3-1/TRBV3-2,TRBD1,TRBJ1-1,TGTGCCAGCAGCTTCGACAGGGGGCACACTGAAGCTTTCTTT,CASSFDRGHTEAFF
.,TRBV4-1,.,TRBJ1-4,TGCGCCAGCAGCAAAGAGGACCAAACTAATGAAAAACTGTTTTTT,CASSKEDQTNEKLFF
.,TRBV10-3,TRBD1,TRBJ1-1,TGTGCCATCAGCGTACCGGAAGGGGGCGTTTGGACTGAAGCTTTCTTT,CAISVPEGGVWTEAFF
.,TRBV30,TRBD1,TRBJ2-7,TGTGCCTGGAGTGTAGGGACAGGGACCTACGAGCAGTACTTC,CAWSVGTGTYEQYF
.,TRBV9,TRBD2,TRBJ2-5,TGTGCCAGCAGCCCTCAAACTAGCGGGGTTGGGGAGACCCAGTACTTC,CASSPQTSGVGETQYF
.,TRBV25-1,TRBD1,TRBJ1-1,TGTGCCAGCAGTGAAGACAGGGTGAACACTGAAGCTTTCTTT,CASSEDRVNTEAFF
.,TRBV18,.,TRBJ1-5,TGTGCCAGCTCACCGTTGACGACTGCCAAGCCCCAGCATTTT,CASSPLTTAKPQHF
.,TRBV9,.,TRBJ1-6,TGTGCCAGCAGTCCCTATGACAGAGAACCACCACCCCTCCACTTT,CASSPYDREPPPLHF
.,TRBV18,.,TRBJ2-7,TGTGCCAGCTCACCCGACCCATCCTACGAGCAGTACTTC,CASSPDPSYEQYF
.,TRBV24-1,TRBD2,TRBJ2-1,TGTGCCACCAGGGGCCCGAAAGAAGCGGGAGGGCCCAATGAGCAGTTCTTC,CATRGPKEAGGPNEQFF
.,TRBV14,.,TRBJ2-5,TGTGCCAGCAACCAATTCGGGGAGACCCAGTACTTC,CASNQFGETQYF
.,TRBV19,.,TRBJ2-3,TGTGCCAGTAGTGCGGTAGCGCGAGAAGATACGCAGTATTTT,CASSAVAREDTQYF
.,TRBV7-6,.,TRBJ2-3,TGTGCCAGCAGCCCTACCCACACAGATACGCAGTATTTT,CASSPTHTDTQYF
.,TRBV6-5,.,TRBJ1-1,TGTGCCAGCAGCCGCGGACACATGAACACTGAAGCTTTCTTT,CASSRGHMNTEAFF
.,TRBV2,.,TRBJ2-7,TGTGCCAGCAGTGAAGCTGGCAGGGGTGAGCAGTACTTC,CASSEAGRGEQYF
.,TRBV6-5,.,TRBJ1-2,TGTGCCAGCAGCCCCACCCGGGCAGGGGTGGGCTACACCTTC,CASSPTRAGVGYTF
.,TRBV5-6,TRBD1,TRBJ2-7,TGTGCCAGCAGCGGGGCGGGACAGGGAGTCGGATACGAGCAGTACTTC,CASSGAGQGVGYEQYF
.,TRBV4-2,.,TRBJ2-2,TGTGCCAGCAGCCAAAACCCCCAACGGGCCACGGGCACCGGGGAGCTGTTTTTT,CASSQNPQRATGTGELFF
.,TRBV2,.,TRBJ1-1,TGTGCCAGCTCCCCCAAGAACACTGAAGCTTTCTTT,CASSPKNTEAFF
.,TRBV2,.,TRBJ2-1,TGTGCCAGCAATCAGGGTTCTGCCCGCTCCTACAATGAGCAGTTCTTC,CASNQGSARSYNEQFF
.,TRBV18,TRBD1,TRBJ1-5,TGTGCCAGCTCACCACAGGACAGGGGCAATCAGCCCCAGCATTTT,CASSPQDRGNQPQHF
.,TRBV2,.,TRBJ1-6,TGTGCCACCCAAACGGGCAGGGATTCACCCCTCCACTTT,CATQTGRDSPLHF
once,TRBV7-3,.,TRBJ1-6,TGTGCCAGCAGCTTAAATGCGTATAATTCACCCCTCCACTTT,CASSLNAYNSPLHF
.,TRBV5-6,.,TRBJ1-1,TGTGCCAGCAGGGAGGTTCAGGCCCCTGAAGCTTTCTTT,CASREVQAPEAFF
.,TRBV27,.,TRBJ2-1,TGTGCCAGCAGTTTACAGGGATACAATGAGCAGTTCTTC,CASSLQGYNEQFF
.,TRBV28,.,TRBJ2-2,TGTGCCAGCAGTCCCTTGGGTCCTCAGCGGAACACCGGGGAGCTGTTTTTT,CASSPLGPQRNTGELFF
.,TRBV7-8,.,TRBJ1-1,TGTGCCAGCAGCTTAGGTGGGGGGCGTCCAGCTTTCTTT,CASSLGGGRPAFF
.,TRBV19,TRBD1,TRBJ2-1,TGTGCCAGTAGTACCATCGGGACAGACAATGAGCAGTTCTTC,CASSTIGTDNEQFF
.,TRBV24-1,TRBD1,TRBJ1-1,TGTGCCACCAGTGACAACAGGGGATTCGCTGAAGCTTTCTTT,CATSDNRGFAEAFF
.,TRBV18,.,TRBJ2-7,TGTGCCAGCTCACCAGACTCAGGGGGGGGCTACGAGCAGTACTTC,CASSPDSGGGYEQYF